The following is a T cell receptor beta chain sequence with its context. The method was immunoSEQ multiplex PCR; TCRdb's version includes in-frame clones alone and lacks a portion of them. The table includes about 40,000 clones, 75% to 95% detected once. The sample originates from a study of T cell changes during pregnancy in multiple sclerosis. The CDR3 runs 11 residues. With 4 bases removed from V and 6 bases from J, the gap between germline ends came to 7 bases. Germline values: CDR1 SQVTM, CDR2 ANQGSEA. This receptor was identified in a female donor with multiple sclerosis, enrolled in a pregnancy study. This rearrangement joins TRBV29-1 to TRBJ2-1; D gene uncertain. Sample: CD4+ T cells from peripheral blood mononuclear cells, taken in the third trimester of pregnancy. The CDR3 nucleotides read TGCAGCGTTGTGACACTCAATGAGCAGTTCTTC. It encodes CSVVTLNEQFF.